This TCR beta chain comes out of a study of T cell responses to AZD1222 COVID-19 vaccine. Findings of the study overall: Of spike-specific TCRs, nearly half reportedly target regions left unmutated in variants.

This clone was picked up one time. As yet, its antigen is unknown. The table came from immunoSEQ multiplex PCR; TCRdb's copy has only in-frame clones and leaves some out. The repertoire holds some 150,000 clones, with about nine tenths as singletons. CDR1 and CDR2 from the germline V gene are LGHNA and YNFKEQ. CDR3 length: 14 amino acids. Trimming cost V 2 bases and J 3 bases, with 8 bases left between them. The chain links TRBV4-2 to TRBJ2-1; tentatively, D is TRBD2 (6 bases). Sample: peripheral blood, taken on day 0 of AZD1222 vaccination. This receptor was taken from an adult in good health. CDR3 in DNA: TGTGCCAGCAGCCAATTGCGGGGCTACAATGAGCAGTTCTTC. Protein sequence: CASSQLRGYNEQFF.